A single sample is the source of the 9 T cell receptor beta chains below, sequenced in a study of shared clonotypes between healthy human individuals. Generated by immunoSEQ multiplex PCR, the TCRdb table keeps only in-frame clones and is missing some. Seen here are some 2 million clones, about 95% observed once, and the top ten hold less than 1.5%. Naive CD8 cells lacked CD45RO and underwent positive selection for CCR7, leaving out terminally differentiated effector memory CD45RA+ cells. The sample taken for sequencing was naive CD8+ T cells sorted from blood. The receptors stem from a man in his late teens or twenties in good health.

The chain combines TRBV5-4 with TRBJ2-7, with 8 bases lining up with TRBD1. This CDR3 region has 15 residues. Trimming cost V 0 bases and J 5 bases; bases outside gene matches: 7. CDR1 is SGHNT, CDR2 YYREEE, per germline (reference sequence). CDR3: CASSLGSGGVDEQYF. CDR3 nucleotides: TGTGCCAGCAGCTTGGGGTCAGGGGGCGTGGACGAGCAGTACTTC.

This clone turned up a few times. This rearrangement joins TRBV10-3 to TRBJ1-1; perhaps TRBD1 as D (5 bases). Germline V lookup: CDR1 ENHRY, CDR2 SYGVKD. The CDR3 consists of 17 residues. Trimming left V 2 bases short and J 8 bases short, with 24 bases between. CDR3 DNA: TGTGCCATCAGTGAGATAGTCACGTACCAGGGAAAGACGGAAGCTTTCTTT. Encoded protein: CAISEIVTYQGKTEAFF.

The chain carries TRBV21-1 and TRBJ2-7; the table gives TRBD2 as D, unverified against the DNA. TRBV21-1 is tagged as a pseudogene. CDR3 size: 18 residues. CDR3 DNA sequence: TGTGCCAGCAGCAAAGCTAGTAGTGAGGGATCTTCCCTCTACGAGCAGTACTTC. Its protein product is CASSKASSEGSSLYEQYF.

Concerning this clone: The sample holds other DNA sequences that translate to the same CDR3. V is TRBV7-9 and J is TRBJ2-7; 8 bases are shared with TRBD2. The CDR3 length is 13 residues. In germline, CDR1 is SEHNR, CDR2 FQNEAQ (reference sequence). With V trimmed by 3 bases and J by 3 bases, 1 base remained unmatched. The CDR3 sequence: CASSFSGDYEQYF. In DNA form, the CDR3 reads TGTGCCAGCAGCTTTAGCGGGGACTACGAGCAGTACTTC.

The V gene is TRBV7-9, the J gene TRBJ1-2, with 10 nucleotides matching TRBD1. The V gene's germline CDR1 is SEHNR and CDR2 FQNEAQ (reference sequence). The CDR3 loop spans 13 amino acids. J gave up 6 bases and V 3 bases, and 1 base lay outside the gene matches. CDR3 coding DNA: TGTGCCAGCAGCTTGGACAGGGGGGATGGCTACACCTTC. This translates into CASSLDRGDGYTF.

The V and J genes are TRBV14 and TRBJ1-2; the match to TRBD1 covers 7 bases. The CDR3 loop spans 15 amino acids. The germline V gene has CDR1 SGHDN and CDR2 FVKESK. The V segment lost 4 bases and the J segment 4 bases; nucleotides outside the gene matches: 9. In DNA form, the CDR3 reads TGTGCCAGCAGCCTAGACAGGGCGAATCCCTATGGCTACACCTTC. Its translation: CASSLDRANPYGYTF.

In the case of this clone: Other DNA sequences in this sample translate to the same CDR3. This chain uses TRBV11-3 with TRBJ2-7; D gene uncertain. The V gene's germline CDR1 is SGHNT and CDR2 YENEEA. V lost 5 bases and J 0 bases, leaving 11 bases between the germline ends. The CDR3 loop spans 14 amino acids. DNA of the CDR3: TGTGCCAGCAGCCCCTCAGGAAGCTCCTACGAGCAGTACTTC. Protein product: CASSPSGSSYEQYF.

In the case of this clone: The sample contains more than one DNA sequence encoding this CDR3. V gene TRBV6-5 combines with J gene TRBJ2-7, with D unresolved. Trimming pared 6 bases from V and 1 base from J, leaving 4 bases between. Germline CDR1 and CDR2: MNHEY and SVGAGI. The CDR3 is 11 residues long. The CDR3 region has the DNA TGTGCCAGCAGCCATTCCTACGAGCAGTACTTC. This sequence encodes CASSHSYEQYF.

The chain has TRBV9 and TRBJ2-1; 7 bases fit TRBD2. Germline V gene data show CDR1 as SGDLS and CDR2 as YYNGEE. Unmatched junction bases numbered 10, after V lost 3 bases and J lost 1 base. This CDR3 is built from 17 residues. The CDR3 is CASSALFDGGSYNEQFF. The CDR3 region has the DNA TGTGCCAGCAGCGCCCTTTTTGACGGGGGGTCCTACAATGAGCAGTTCTTC.